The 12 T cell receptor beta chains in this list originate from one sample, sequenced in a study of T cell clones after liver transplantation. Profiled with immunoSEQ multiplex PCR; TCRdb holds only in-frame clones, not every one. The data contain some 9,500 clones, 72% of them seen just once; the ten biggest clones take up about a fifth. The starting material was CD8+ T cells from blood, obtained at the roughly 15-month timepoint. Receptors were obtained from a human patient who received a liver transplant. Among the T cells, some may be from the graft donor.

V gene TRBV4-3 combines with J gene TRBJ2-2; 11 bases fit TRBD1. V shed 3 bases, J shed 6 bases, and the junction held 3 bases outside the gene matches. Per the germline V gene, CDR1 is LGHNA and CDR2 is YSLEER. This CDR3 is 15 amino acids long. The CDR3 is CASSHGQGAPGELFF. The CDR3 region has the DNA TGCGCCAGCAGCCACGGACAGGGGGCTCCCGGGGAGCTGTTTTTT.

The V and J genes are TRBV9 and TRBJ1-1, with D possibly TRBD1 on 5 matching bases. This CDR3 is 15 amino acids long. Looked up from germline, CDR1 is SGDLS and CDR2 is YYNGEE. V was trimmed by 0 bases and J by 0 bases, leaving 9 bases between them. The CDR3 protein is CASSVDTGMNTEAFF. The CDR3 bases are TGTGCCAGCAGCGTAGATACAGGAATGAACACTGAAGCTTTCTTT. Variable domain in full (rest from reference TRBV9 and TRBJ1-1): DSGVTQTPKHLITATGQRVTLRCSPRSGDLSVYWYQQSLDQGLQFLIQYYNGEERAKGNILERFSAQQFPDLHSELNLSSLELGDSALYFCASSVDTGMNTEAFFGQGTRLTVV.

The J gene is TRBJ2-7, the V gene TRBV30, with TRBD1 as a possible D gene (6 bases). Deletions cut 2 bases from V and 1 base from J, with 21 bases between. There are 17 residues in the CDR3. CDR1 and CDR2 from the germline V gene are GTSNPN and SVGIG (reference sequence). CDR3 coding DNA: TGTGCCTGGAGTTCCAAAGCAGGGACATCTAATTCCTACGAGCAGTACTTC. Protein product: CAWSSKAGTSNSYEQYF.

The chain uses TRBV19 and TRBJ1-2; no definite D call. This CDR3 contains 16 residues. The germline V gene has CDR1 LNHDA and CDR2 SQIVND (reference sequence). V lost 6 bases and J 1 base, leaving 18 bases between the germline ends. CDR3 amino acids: CASSERSGNLNYGYTF. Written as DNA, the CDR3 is TGTGCCAGTAGCGAACGGTCGGGGAACCTTAACTATGGCTACACCTTC. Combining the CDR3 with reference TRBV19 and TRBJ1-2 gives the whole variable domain DGGITQSPKYLFRKEGQNVTLSCEQNLNHDAMYWYRQDPGQGLRLIYYSQIVNDFQKGDIAEGYSVSREKKESFPLTVTSAQKNPTAFYLCASSERSGNLNYGYTFGSGTRLTVV.

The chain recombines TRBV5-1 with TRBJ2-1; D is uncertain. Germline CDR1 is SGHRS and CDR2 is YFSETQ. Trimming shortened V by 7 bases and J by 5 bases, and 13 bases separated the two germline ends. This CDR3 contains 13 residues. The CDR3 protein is CASSPLGDNEQFF. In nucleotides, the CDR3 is TGCGCCAGCTCTCCCCTAGGTGACAATGAGCAGTTCTTC.

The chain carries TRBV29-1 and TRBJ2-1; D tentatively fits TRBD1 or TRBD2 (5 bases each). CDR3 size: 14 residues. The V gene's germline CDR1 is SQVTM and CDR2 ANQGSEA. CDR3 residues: CRRDRRRRYNEQFF. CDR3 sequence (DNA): TGCAGAAGGGACCGCCGCCGTCGATACAATGAGCAGTTCTTC.

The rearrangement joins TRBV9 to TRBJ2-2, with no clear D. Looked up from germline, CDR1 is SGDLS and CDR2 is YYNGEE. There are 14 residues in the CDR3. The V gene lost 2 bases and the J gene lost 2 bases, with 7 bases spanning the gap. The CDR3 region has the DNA TGTGCCAGCAGCGTGGACGGTAACACCGGGGAGCTGTTTTTT. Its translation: CASSVDGNTGELFF. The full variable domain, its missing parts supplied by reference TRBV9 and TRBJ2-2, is DSGVTQTPKHLITATGQRVTLRCSPRSGDLSVYWYQQSLDQGLQFLIQYYNGEERAKGNILERFSAQQFPDLHSELNLSSLELGDSALYFCASSVDGNTGELFFGEGSRLTVL.

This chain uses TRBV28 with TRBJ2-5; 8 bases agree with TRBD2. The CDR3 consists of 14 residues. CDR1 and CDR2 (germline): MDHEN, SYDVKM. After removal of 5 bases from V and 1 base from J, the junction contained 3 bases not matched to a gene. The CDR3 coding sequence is TGTGCCAGCAGTCCAGGACTAGCCCAAGAGACCCAGTACTTC. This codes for CASSPGLAQETQYF.

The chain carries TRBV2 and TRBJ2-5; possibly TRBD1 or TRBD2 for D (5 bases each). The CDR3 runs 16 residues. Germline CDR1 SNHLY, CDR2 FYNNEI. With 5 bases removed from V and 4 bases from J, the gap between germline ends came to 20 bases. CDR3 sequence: CASSSQEGPHGETQYF. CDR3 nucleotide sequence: TGTGCCAGCAGTTCCCAAGAGGGACCCCACGGAGAGACCCAGTACTTC. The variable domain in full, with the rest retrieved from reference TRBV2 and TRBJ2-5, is EPEVTQTPSHQVTQMGQEVILRCVPISNHLYFYWYRQILGQKVEFLVSFYNNEISEKSEIFDDQFSVERPDGSNFTLKIRSTKLEDSAMYFCASSSQEGPHGETQYFGPGTRLLVL.

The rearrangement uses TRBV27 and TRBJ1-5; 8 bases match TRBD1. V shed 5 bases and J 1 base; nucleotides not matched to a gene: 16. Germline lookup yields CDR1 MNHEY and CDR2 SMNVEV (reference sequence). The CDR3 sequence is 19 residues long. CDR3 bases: TGTGCCAGCAGTGAGCTAGGGACAGGATTAATAGGGAGCAATCAGCCCCAGCATTTT. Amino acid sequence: CASSELGTGLIGSNQPQHF.

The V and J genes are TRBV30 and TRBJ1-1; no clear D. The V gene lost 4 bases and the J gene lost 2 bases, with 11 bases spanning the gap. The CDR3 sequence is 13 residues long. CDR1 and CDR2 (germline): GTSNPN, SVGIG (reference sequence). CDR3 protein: CAWTEEGNTEAFF. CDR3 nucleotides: TGTGCCTGGACTGAGGAGGGTAACACTGAAGCTTTCTTT.

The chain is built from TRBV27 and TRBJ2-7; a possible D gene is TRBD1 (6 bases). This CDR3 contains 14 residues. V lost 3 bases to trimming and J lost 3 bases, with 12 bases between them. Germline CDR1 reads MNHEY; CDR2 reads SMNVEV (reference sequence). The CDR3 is CASSLGAGYYEQYV. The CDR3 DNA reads TGTGCCAGCAGTTTGGGGGCAGGGTACTACGAGCAGTACGTC.